The T cell receptor (beta chain) under discussion was sequenced for a study of CD8+CD57+ T cells in acquired aplastic anemia. Background on the study: The DNA of sorted CD4+ and CD8+ cells averaged roughly 3.2 ug.

CDR1 and CDR2 (germline): SGDLS, YYNGEE. The CDR3 totals 16 residues. Trimming removed 1 base from V and 3 bases from J; junction bases left unmatched: 6. CDR3 and TCR beta VDJ profiling relied on a genomic DNA template. In TCRdb, the reads were re-called with MiXCR into one record per CDR3 protein. The sample includes hundreds of thousands of distinct CDR3 sequences, roughly 50% of them seen just once. Findings and limits, study-wide: Patients and controls shared twenty-nine CD8+ CDR3 sequences, highly expressed in patients.

This clonotype was observed many times. The antigen remains unidentified. Source material: sorted CD4+, CD8+, or CD8+CD57+ T cells (not recorded which) from PBMCs. This sequence joins TRBV9 and TRBJ2-2; TRBD2 matches at 7 bases. This TCR was sampled from a human donor with severe aplastic anemia or a healthy control (not recorded which). CDR3 loop: CASSVRRGGDTGELFF. In DNA form, the CDR3 reads TGTGCCAGCAGCGTAAGAAGGGGAGGGGACACCGGGGAGCTGTTTTTT. Combining the CDR3 with reference TRBV9 and TRBJ2-2 gives the whole variable domain DSGVTQTPKHLITATGQRVTLRCSPRSGDLSVYWYQQSLDQGLQFLIQYYNGEERAKGNILERFSAQQFPDLHSELNLSSLELGDSALYFCASSVRRGGDTGELFFGEGSRLTVL.